This T cell receptor (beta chain) was profiled in a study of CD8 T cells in ankylosing spondylitis. The study, taken as a whole, reports: Researchers reportedly found disease-linked clones significantly enriched in matched ankylosing spondylitis synovial fluid. A TCR beta motif of about 8 highly homologous variants appeared characteristic of ankylosing spondylitis blood.

Making use of molecular barcodes, quantitative 5'-RACE generated TCR beta libraries. In TCRdb, the 5' RACE reads were re-called with MiXCR into one record per CDR3 protein. The table has roughly 280,000 distinct CDR3 sequences, 15% to 25% seen once. On this clonotype itself: Its antigen remains unidentified.

The CDR3 is 17 residues long. The J segment lost 4 bases and the V segment lost 6 bases, leaving 15 bases of the junction unmatched. The germline CDR1 and CDR2 sequences are SNHLY and FYNNEI. The sample was blood, either unsorted or a sorted T cell fraction (not recorded which). This sequence originates from a male donor with ankylosing spondylitis or in good health (not recorded which). This chain connects TRBV2 to TRBJ2-3, with 8 nucleotides matching TRBD1. The CDR3 region is CASSKKYPGQAPDTQYF. CDR3 in DNA: TGTGCCAGCAGCAAGAAATATCCGGGACAGGCCCCAGATACGCAGTATTTT.